Each of the 13 T cell receptor beta chains below was sequenced from the same sample in a study of blood T cell repertoires in COVID-19. Sequencing used immunoSEQ multiplex PCR; TCRdb keeps in-frame clones, though not all of them. The sample contains some 40,000 clones, approximately 80% of which appear only once. The source material was peripheral blood. The receptors were sampled from a man between 70 and 80 years old with acute or convalescent COVID-19.

The rearrangement joins TRBV28 to TRBJ1-1; tentative D call: TRBD1 (6 bases). The ends were cut back, 6 bases at V and 1 base at J, with 12 bases in the middle. The CDR3 has 14 amino acids. The germline V gene has CDR1 MDHEN and CDR2 SYDVKM. CDR3 region: CASSSGTPNTEAFF. The CDR3 DNA follows: TGTGCCAGCAGCTCCGGGACACCGAACACTGAAGCTTTCTTT.

The CDR3, as DNA: TGTGCCAGTAGTACAGGGCCAGGCAATCAGCCCCAGCATTTT. Residues: CASSTGPGNQPQHF. The V gene is TRBV19, the J gene TRBJ1-5; D possibly corresponds to TRBD1 (5 bases). The CDR3 length is 14 residues. CDR1 is LNHDA, CDR2 SQIVND, per germline (reference sequence). The V end lost 4 bases, the J end lost 2 bases, and 9 bases lay between the germline ends.

This chain uses TRBV28 with TRBJ1-2, with a weak D call TRBD1 (5 bases). V was clipped by 8 bases and J by 4 bases, with 11 bases between them. Germline V gene sequence: CDR1 MDHEN, CDR2 SYDVKM. The CDR3 runs to 12 residues. The CDR3, as DNA: TGTGCCAGCGGATCGCAGGGCTATGGCTACACCTTC. As protein: CASGSQGYGYTF.

This clone showed up just a few times. V is TRBV19 and J is TRBJ1-1; 10 bases align to TRBD1. The V gene end was trimmed by 6 bases and the J gene end by 3 bases; junction bases not matched to a gene: 4. CDR3 size: 14 residues. Germline V CDR1 and CDR2: LNHDA, SQIVND (reference sequence). CDR3 loop: CASRPTGGHTEAFF. DNA of the CDR3: TGTGCCAGTAGACCGACAGGGGGCCACACTGAAGCTTTCTTT.

The chain recombines TRBV18 with TRBJ1-1; D is undetermined. V was trimmed by 0 bases and J by 0 bases, leaving 11 bases between them. This CDR3 has 16 residues. The germline V gene encodes CDR1 KGHSH and CDR2 LQKENI. The CDR3 loop reads CASSPPRQRLNTEAFF. Written as DNA, the CDR3 is TGTGCCAGCTCACCACCCCGGCAGAGGCTGAACACTGAAGCTTTCTTT.

This clone was counted a few times. This chain connects TRBV7-9 to TRBJ2-7, with a tentative D call TRBD1 (5 bases). This CDR3 comprises 15 residues. Germline CDR1 reads SEHNR; CDR2 reads FQNEAQ (reference sequence). Trimming pared 5 bases from V and 0 bases from J, leaving 14 bases between. This chain's CDR3 is CASSGHRKSSYEQYF. Here the CDR3 DNA reads TGTGCCAGCAGCGGACACAGGAAAAGCTCCTACGAGCAGTACTTC.

This chain connects TRBV15 to TRBJ2-7; TRBD2 is a possible D gene (6 bases). Germline assignment: CDR1 LNHNV and CDR2 YYDKDF (reference sequence). This CDR3 region has 15 residues. Trimming removed 2 bases from V and 2 bases from J, with 13 bases in between. The CDR3 sequence is CATSRSRGGAYEQYF. The CDR3 nucleotides read TGTGCCACCAGCAGATCCCGTGGCGGGGCCTACGAGCAGTACTTC.

CDR3 coding DNA: TGTGCCAGCTCACCAAGAATTAGCGGGGGGCCAGAGACCCAGTACTTC. Protein product: CASSPRISGGPETQYF. V and J are TRBV18 and TRBJ2-5; 10 bases agree with TRBD2. The CDR3 extends over 16 amino acids. J lost 4 bases, V lost 2 bases, and 7 bases had no gene match. Germline V CDR1 and CDR2: KGHSH, LQKENI.

The chain recombines TRBV5-4 with TRBJ1-6; D is uncertain. The V gene's germline CDR1 is SGHNT and CDR2 YYREEE (reference sequence). The CDR3 loop spans 13 amino acids. V was pared by 2 bases and J by 11 bases, with 11 bases between. The CDR3 region has the DNA TGTGCCAGCAGCTTAGACCGGGTACCACCCCTCCACTTT. Translated: CASSLDRVPPLHF.

The chain links TRBV19 to TRBJ2-2; 10 positions agree with TRBD2. The CDR3 is 16 residues long. Germline V lookup: CDR1 LNHDA, CDR2 SQIVND (reference sequence). The ends lost 2 bases at V and 4 bases at J; junction bases unmatched: 4. CDR3: CASSITGTSVTGELFF. The CDR3 bases are TGTGCCAGTAGTATAACCGGGACTAGCGTCACCGGGGAGCTGTTTTTT.

The chain uses TRBV10-3 and TRBJ2-5, with D possibly being TRBD1 (5 bases). The CDR3 contains 13 residues. From germline, CDR1 is ENHRY and CDR2 SYGVKD. V lost 7 bases and J 1 base, leaving 10 bases between the germline ends. The CDR3 nucleotides are TGTGCCATCAATCGACAGCCCCAAGAGACCCAGTACTTC. Translating gives CAINRQPQETQYF.

This chain joins TRBV6-5 and TRBJ1-2; D possibly corresponds to TRBD1 (6 bases). V was shortened by 7 bases and J by 0 bases, with 12 bases between the two germline ends. Per germline, CDR1 MNHEY and CDR2 SVGAGI. The CDR3 is 14 amino acids. CDR3 in DNA: TGTGCCAGCAAAACAGGGCAGTCTAACTATGGCTACACCTTC. Amino acid sequence: CASKTGQSNYGYTF.

The chain uses TRBV27 and TRBJ2-5; 7 bases fit TRBD1. The ends lost 3 bases at V and 5 bases at J; junction bases unmatched: 12. Germline loops: CDR1 MNHEY, CDR2 SMNVEV (reference sequence). The CDR3 consists of 16 residues. DNA of the CDR3: TGTGCCAGCAGTTTCTCCGGGACAGCCATAATTGAGACCCAGTACTTC. Residues: CASSFSGTAIIETQYF.